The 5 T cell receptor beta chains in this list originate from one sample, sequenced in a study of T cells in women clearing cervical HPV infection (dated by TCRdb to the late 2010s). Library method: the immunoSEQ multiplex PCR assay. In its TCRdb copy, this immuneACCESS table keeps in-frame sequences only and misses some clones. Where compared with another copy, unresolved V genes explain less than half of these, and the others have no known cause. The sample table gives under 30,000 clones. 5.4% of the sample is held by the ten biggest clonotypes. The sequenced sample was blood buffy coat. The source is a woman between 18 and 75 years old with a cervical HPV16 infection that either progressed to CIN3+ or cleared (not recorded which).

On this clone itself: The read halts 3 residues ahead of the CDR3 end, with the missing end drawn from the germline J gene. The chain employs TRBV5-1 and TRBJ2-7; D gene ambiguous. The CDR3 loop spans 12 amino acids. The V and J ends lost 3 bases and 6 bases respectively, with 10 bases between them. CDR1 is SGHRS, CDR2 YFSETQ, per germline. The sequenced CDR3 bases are TGCGCCAGCAGCTCGACACTTAGCGAG. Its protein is CASSSTLSE. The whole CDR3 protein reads CASSSTLSEQYF. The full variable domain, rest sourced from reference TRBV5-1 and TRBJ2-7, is KAGVTQTPRYLIKTRGQQVTLSCSPISGHRSVSWYQQTPGQGLQFLFEYFSETQRNKGNFPGRFSGRQFSNSRSEMNVSTLELGDSALYLCASSSTLSEQYFGPGTRLTVT.

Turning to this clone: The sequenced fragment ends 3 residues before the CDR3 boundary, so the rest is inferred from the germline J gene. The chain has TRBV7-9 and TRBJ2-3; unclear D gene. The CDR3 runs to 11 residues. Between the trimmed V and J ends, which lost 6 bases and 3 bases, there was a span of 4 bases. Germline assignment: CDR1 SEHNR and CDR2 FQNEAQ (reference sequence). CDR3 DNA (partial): TGTGCCAGCAGGAGGACAGATACG. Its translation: CASRRTDT. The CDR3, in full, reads CASRRTDTQYF. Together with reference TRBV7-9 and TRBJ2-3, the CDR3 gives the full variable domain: DTGVSQNPRHKITKRGQNVTFRCDPISEHNRLYWYRQTLGQGPEFLTYFQNEAQLEKSRLLSDRFSAERPKGSFSTLEIQRTEQGDSAMYLCASRRTDTQYFGPGTRLTVL.

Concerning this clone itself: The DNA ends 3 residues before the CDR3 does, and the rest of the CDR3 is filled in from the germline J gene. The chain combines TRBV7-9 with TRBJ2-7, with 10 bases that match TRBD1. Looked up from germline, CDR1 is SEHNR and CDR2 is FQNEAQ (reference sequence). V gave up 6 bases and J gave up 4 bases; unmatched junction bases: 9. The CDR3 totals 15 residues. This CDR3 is CASSWSGTGVYEQYF. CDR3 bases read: TGTGCCAGCAGTTGGTCCGGGACAGGGGTATACGAG.

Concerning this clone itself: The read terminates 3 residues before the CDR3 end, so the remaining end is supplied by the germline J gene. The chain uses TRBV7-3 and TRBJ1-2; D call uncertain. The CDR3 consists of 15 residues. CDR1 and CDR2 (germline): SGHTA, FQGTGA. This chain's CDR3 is CASSLAGSSYNDYTF. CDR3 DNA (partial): TGTGCCAGCAGTTTAGCGGGGAGCTCCTACAATGAC.

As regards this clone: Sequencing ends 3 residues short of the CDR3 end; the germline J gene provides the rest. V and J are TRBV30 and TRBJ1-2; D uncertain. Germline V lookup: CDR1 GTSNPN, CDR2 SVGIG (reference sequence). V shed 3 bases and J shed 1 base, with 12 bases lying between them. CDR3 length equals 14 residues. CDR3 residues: CAWRKQSYNYGYTF. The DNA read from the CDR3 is TGTGCCTGGAGAAAACAGTCCTATAACTATGGC.